This T cell receptor (beta chain) was observed in a study of control samples from healthy donors and cancer patients. Method: immunoSEQ multiplex PCR; TCRdb's copy keeps in-frame clones and lacks some. The data contain approximately 90,000 clones, about 89% of them seen just once; the ten biggest clones take up around a fifth. The source of this sequence is a man aged 25 to 40 in good health. Sequencing was carried out using blood.

CDR3: CASSLAGVRSYEQYF. CDR3 nucleotide sequence: TGTGCCAGCAGCTTAGCGGGGGTACGCTCCTACGAGCAGTACTTC. This chain connects TRBV7-9 to TRBJ2-7; D might be TRBD1 or TRBD2, each matching 5 bases. Germline values: CDR1 SEHNR, CDR2 FQNEAQ (reference sequence). The CDR3 loop spans 15 amino acids. Trimming took off 0 bases at V and 0 bases at J, with 9 bases between the two ends.